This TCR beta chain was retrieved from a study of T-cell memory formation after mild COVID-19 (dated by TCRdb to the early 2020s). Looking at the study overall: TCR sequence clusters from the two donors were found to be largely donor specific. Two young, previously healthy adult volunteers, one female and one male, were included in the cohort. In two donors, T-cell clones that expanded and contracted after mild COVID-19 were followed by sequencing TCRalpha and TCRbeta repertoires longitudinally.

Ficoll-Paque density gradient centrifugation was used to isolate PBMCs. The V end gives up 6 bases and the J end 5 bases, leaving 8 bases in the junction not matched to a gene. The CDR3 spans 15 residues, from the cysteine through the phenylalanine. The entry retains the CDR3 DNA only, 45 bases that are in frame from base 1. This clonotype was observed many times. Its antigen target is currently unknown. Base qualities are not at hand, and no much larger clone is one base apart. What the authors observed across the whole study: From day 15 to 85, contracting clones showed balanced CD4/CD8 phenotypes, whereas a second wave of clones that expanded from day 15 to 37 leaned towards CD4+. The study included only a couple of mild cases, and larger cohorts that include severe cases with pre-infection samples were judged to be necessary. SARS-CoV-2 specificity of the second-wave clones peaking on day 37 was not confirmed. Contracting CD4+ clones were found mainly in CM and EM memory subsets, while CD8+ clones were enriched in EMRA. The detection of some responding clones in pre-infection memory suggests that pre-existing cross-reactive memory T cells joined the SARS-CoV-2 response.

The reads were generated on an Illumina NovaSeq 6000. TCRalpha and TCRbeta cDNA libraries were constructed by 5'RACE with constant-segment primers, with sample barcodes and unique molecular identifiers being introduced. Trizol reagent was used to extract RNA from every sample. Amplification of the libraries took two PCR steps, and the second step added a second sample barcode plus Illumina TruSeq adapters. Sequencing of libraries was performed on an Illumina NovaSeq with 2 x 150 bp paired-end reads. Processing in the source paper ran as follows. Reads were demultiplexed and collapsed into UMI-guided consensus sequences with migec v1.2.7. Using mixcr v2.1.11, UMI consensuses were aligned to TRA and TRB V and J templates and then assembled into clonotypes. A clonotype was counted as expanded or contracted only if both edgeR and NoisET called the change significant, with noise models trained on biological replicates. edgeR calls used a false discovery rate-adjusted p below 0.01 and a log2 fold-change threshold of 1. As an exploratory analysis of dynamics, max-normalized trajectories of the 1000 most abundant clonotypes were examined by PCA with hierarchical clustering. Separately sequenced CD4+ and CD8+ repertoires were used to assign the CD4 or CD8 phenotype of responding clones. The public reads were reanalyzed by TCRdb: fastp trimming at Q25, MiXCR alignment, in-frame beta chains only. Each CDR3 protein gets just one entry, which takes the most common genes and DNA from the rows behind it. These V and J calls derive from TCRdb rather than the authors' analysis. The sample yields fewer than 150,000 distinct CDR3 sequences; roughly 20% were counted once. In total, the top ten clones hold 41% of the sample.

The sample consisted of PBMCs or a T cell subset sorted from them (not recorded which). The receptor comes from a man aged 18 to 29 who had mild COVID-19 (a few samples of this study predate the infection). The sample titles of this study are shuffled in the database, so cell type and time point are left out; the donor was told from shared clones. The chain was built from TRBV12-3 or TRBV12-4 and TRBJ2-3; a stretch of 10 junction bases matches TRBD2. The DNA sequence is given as TGTGCCAGCAGGGAGCCCAGCGGGGGGGGAGATACGCAGTATTTT. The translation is CASREPSGGGDTQYF.